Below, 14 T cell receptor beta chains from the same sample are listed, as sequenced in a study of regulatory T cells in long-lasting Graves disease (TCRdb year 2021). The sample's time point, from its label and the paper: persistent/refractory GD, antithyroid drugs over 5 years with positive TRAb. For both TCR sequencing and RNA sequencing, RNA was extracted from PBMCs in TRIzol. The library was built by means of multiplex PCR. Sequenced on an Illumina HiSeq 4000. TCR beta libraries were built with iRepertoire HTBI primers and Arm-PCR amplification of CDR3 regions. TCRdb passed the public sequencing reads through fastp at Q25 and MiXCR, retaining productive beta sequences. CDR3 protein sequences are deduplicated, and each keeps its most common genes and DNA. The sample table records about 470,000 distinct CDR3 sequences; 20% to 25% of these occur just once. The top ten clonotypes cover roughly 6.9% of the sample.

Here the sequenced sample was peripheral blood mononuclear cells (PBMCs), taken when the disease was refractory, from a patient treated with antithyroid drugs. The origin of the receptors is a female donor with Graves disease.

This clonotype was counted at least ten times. The CDR3 spells CASRGGQANYGYTF. DNA of the CDR3: TGTGCCAGCAGGGGCGGACAGGCAAACTATGGCTACACCTTC. The chain joins TRBV6-1 to TRBJ1-2; 7 positions match TRBD1. The CDR3 is 14 amino acids. Germline trimming cut 6 bases from V and 2 bases from J; bases unmatched to any gene: 6. Germline V lookup: CDR1 MNHNS, CDR2 SASEGT.

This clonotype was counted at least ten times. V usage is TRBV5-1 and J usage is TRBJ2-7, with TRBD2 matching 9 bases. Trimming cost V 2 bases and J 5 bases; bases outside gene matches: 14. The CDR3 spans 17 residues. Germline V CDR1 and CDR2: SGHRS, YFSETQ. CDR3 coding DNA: TGCGCCAGCAGCTTCAGGGCGACTAGCGGCACCCCACACGAGCAGTACTTC. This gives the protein CASSFRATSGTPHEQYF.

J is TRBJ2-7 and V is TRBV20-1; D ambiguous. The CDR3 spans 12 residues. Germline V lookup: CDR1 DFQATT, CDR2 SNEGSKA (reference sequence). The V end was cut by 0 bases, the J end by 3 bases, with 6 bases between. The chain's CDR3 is CSAREDGYEQYF. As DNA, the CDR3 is TGCAGTGCTAGAGAGGACGGCTACGAGCAGTACTTC.

The CDR3: CASRFTGEDTQYF. DNA for the CDR3: TGTGCCAGCAGGTTCACAGGGGAAGATACGCAGTATTTT. This sequence joins TRBV2 and TRBJ2-3, with 7 bases matching TRBD1. Trimming took 6 bases from V and 5 from J; bases not matched to a gene: 5. This CDR3 spans 13 amino acids. Germline loops: CDR1 SNHLY, CDR2 FYNNEI.

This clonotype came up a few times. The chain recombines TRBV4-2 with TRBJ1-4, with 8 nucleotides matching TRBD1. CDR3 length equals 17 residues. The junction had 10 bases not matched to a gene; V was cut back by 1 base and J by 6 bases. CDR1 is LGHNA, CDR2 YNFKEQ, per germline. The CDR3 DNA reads TGTGCCAGCAGCCAAGGACCAACAGGGGGTGCGGATGAAAAACTGTTTTTT. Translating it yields CASSQGPTGGADEKLFF.

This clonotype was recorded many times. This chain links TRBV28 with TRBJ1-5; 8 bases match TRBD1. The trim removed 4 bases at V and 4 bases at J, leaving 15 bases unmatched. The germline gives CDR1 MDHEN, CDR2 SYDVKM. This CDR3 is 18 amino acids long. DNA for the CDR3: TGTGCCAGCAGTTCCGTGACAGAGGACAGGGTATTAAATCAGCCCCAGCATTTT. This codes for CASSSVTEDRVLNQPQHF.

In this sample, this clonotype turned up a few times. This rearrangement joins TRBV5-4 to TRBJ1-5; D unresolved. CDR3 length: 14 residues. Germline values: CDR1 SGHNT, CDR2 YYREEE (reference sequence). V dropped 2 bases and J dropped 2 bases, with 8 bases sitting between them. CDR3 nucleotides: TGTGCCAGCAGCTTCGGCGGACGCAATCAGCCCCAGCATTTT. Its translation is CASSFGGRNQPQHF. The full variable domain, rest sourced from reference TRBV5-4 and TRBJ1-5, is ETGVTQSPTHLIKTRGQQVTLRCSSQSGHNTVSWYQQALGQGPQFIFQYYREEENGRGNFPPRFSGLQFPNYSSELNVNALELDDSALYLCASSFGGRNQPQHFGDGTRLSIL.

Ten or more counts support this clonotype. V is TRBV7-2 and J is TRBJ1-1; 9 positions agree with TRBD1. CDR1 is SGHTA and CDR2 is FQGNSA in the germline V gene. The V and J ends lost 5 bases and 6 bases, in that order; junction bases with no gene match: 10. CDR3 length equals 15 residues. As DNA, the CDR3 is TGTGCCAGCAGCCCGGGGGGACAGGGTTCCGCTGAAGCTTTCTTT. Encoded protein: CASSPGGQGSAEAFF.

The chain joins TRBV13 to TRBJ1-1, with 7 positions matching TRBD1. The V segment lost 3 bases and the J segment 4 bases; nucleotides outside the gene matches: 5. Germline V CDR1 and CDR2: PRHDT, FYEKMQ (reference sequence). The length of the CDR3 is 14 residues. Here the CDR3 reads CASSFDRDGTEAFF. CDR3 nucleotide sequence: TGTGCCAGCAGCTTCGACAGGGACGGCACTGAAGCTTTCTTT.

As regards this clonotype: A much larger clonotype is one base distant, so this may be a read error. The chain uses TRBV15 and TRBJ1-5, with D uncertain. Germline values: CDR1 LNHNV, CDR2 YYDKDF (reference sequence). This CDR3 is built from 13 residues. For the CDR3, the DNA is TGTGCCGCCAGCGCGGAACGTAATCAGCCCCAGCATTTT. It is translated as CAASAERNQPQHF.

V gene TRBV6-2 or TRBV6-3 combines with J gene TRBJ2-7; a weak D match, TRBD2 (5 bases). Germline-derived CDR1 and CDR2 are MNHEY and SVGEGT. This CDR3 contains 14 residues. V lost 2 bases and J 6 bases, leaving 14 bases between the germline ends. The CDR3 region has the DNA TGTGCCAGCAGTTACGATGCGGGTGCTCCCGAGCAGTACTTC. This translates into CASSYDAGAPEQYF.

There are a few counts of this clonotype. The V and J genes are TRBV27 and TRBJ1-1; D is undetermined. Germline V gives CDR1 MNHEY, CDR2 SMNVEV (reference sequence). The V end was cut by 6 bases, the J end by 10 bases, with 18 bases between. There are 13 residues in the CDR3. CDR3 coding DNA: TGTGCCAGCAGCCCCCGACCCGCGGGAGGAGCTTTCTTT. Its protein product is CASSPRPAGGAFF.

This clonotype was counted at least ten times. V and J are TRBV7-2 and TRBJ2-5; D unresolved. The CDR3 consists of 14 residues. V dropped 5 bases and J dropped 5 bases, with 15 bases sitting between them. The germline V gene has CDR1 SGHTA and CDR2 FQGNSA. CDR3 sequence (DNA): TGTGCCAGCAGCCCCGACGTGGGGTGGGAGACCCAGTACTTC. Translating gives CASSPDVGWETQYF.

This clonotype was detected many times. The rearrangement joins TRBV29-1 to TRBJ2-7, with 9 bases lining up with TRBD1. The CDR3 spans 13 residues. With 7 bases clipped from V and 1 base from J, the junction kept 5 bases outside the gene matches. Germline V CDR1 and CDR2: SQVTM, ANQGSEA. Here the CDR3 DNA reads TGCAGCGCCGGGACAGGGCATTCCTACGAGCAGTACTTC. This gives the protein CSAGTGHSYEQYF.